The source of this T cell receptor (beta chain) is a study of regulatory T cells in long-lasting Graves disease. Whole-study findings and limits: Persistent disease preferred TRBV28, TRBJ1-2 and TRBJ2-5; new disease, TRBV20-1 and TRBJ2-1.

Time point here: newly diagnosed GD, antithyroid drugs for less than 3 months. The TCR library used RNA extracted from PBMCs. This clonotype has at least ten counts. Antigen unknown. The authors built TCR beta libraries using iRepertoire HTBI primers and Arm-PCR of CDR3 regions. From the multiplex PCR reads, TCRdb called clonotypes with MiXCR, one entry per CDR3 protein. The profile covers 300,000 to 400,000 distinct CDR3 sequences, with about 16% appearing a single time and approximately 22% taken by the ten largest. Trimming took 8 bases from V and 11 from J, leaving 21 bases between them. CDR3 size: 13 residues. Germline CDR1 and CDR2: MNHEY and SVGEGT.

The chain carries TRBV6-2 or TRBV6-3 and TRBJ1-1, with D possibly TRBD1 on 5 matching bases. The sequencing here drew on peripheral blood mononuclear cells (PBMCs), taken at new diagnosis, from a patient treated with antithyroid drugs. The receptor was derived from a female donor with Graves disease. CDR3 sequence: CASSWGQSRGAFF. CDR3 in DNA: TGTGCCAGCTCTTGGGGCCAGTCCCGGGGCGCTTTCTTT.